A single sample is the source of the 8 T cell receptor beta chains below, sequenced in a study of OX40 agonist ivuxolimab in advanced cancers. Assay: immunoSEQ multiplex PCR; the TCRdb copy retains only in-frame clones and omits some. The sample records 65,000 or so clones, approximately 78% being singletons. This specimen consisted of CD4+ or CD8+ T cells sorted from blood, obtained in a trial of the OX40 agonist ivuxolimab. All receptors come from an adult with an advanced solid tumor such as melanoma, head and neck, liver or kidney cancer.

This clone turned up a few times. The gene calls are TRBV14 and TRBJ2-1; D may be TRBD1 or TRBD2 (6 bases each). CDR3 length: 13 residues. With 3 bases removed from V and 12 bases from J, the gap between germline ends came to 15 bases. In germline, CDR1 is SGHDN, CDR2 FVKESK. In DNA, the CDR3 is TGTGCCAGCAGCCAGGGAACGGGGGCGAGGCAGTTCTTC. Its translation is CASSQGTGARQFF.

The gene calls are TRBV7-2 and TRBJ2-1; 14 positions agree with TRBD2. Germline V gene lookup returns CDR1 SGHTA and CDR2 FQGNSA. CDR3 length: 15 amino acids. J was trimmed by 9 bases and V by 5 bases; bases with no gene match: 6. For the CDR3, the DNA is TGTGCCAGCAGCCAAGGACTAGCGGGAGGTGGTGAGCAGTTCTTC. Its translation: CASSQGLAGGGEQFF.

This CDR3 is CASSLPIRGGMNTEAFF. CDR3 in DNA: TGTGCCAGCAGCTTACCAATTCGTGGCGGGATGAACACTGAAGCTTTCTTT. The rearrangement links TRBV7-2 to TRBJ1-1; no clear D. Germline V gene sequence: CDR1 SGHTA, CDR2 FQGNSA. The CDR3 covers 17 residues. Trimming cost V 2 bases and J 0 bases, with 16 bases left between them.

V usage is TRBV5-6 and J usage is TRBJ1-3; TRBD1 matches at 7 bases. The germline gives CDR1 SGHDT, CDR2 YYEEEE. Germline trimming cut 3 bases from V and 7 bases from J; bases unmatched to any gene: 10. The CDR3 has 15 amino acids. CDR3 sequence: CASSSLNRGPNTIYF. CDR3 nucleotide sequence: TGTGCCAGCAGCTCCCTAAACAGGGGTCCTAACACCATATATTTT.

The chain uses TRBV27 and TRBJ1-2; D is undetermined. CDR1 MNHEY and CDR2 SMNVEV come from the germline V gene (reference sequence). The length of the CDR3 is 13 residues. Trimming shortened V by 4 bases and J by 4 bases, and 10 bases separated the two germline ends. CDR3 in amino acids: CASSYSNSYGYTF. The CDR3 nucleotides read TGTGCCAGCAGTTATTCAAACAGCTATGGCTACACCTTC.

The chain recombines TRBV5-1 with TRBJ2-7, with TRBD1 as a possible D gene (5 bases). The V end was cut by 0 bases, the J end by 3 bases, with 10 bases between. This CDR3 has 14 residues. Germline V gene sequence: CDR1 SGHRS, CDR2 YFSETQ. This CDR3 is CASSLEGRGYEQYF. DNA for the CDR3: TGCGCCAGCAGCTTGGAGGGAAGGGGCTACGAGCAGTACTTC.

This clone has just one count. The chain couples TRBV18 to TRBJ1-3; TRBD1 agrees at 9 bases. J gave up 3 bases and V 2 bases, and 8 bases lay outside the gene matches. The germline gives CDR1 KGHSH, CDR2 LQKENI. The CDR3 has 17 amino acids. CDR3 coding DNA: TGTGCCAGCTCACCAGGGCCACAGGGGGCGATTGGAAACACCATATATTTT. This gives the protein CASSPGPQGAIGNTIYF.

The J gene is TRBJ2-5, the V gene TRBV10-3, with D maybe TRBD1 (7 bases). CDR1 is ENHRY, CDR2 SYGVKD, per germline. The CDR3 is 16 amino acids. V lost 3 bases and J 2 bases, leaving 16 bases between the germline ends. DNA for the CDR3: TGTGCCATCAGTGATCGGACAGGAGGGATTCAAGAGACCCAGTACTTC. Amino acid sequence: CAISDRTGGIQETQYF.